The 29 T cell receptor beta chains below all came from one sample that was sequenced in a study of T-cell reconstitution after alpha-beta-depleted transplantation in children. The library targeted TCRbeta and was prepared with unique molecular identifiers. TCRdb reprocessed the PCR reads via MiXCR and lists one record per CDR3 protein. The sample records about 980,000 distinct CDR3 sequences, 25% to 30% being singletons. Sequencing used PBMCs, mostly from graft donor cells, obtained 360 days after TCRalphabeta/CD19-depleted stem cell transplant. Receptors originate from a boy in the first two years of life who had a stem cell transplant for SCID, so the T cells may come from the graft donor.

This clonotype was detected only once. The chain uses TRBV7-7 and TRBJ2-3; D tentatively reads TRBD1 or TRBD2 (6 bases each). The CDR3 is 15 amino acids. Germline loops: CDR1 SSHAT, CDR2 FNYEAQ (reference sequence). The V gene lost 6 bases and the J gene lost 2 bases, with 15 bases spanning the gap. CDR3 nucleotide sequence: TGTGCCAGCAGTCCGAGGGGGGAACCCACAGATACGCAGTATTTT. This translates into CASSPRGEPTDTQYF. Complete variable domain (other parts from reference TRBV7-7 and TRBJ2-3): GAGVSQSPRYKVTKRGQDVTLRCDPISSHATLYWYQQALGQGPEFLTYFNYEAQPDKSGLPSDRFSAERPEGSISTLTIQRTEQRDSAMYRCASSPRGEPTDTQYFGPGTRLTVL.

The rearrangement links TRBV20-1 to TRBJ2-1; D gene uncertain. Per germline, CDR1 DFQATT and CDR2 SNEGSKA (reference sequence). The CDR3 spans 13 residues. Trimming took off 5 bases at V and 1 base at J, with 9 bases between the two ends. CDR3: CSAGPGSYNEQFF. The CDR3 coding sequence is TGCAGTGCTGGTCCTGGGTCCTACAATGAGCAGTTCTTC.

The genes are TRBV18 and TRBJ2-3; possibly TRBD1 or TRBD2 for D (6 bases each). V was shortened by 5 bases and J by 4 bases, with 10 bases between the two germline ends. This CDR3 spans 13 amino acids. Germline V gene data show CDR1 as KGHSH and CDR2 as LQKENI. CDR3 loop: CASSIGGADTQYF. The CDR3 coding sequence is TGTGCCAGCTCAATCGGGGGCGCAGATACGCAGTATTTT.

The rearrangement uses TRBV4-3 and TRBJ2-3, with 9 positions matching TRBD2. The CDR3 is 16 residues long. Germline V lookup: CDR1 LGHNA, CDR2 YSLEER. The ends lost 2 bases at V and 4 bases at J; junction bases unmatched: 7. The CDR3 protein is CASSQQPGLAADTQYF. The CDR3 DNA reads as TGCGCCAGCAGCCAACAGCCGGGACTAGCTGCAGATACGCAGTATTTT.

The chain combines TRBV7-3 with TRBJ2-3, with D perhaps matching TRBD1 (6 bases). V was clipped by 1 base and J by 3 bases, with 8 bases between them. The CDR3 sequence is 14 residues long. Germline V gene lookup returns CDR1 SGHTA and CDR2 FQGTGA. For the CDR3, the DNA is TGTGCCAGCAGCTTAATTGGACAGACAGATACGCAGTATTTT. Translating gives CASSLIGQTDTQYF.

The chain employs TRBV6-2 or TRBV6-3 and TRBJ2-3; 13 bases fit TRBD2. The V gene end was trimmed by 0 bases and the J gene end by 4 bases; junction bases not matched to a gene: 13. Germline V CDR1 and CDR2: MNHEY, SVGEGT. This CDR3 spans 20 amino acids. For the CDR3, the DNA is TGTGCCAGCAGTTACTCGAGAACTAGCGGGGGGGCAGTTCGGCCAGATACGCAGTATTTT. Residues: CASSYSRTSGGAVRPDTQYF.

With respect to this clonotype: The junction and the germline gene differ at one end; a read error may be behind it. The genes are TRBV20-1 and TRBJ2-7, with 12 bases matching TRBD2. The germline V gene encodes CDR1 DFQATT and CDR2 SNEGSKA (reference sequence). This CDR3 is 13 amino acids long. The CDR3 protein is CSASGTGTSGPRF. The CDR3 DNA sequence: TGCAGTGCTTCGGGGACCGGGACTAGCGGGCCCCGTTTC.

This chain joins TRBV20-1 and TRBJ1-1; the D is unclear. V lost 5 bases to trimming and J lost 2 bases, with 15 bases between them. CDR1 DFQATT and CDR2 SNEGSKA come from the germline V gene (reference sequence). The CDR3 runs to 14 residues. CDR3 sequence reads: CSAPQREHNTEAFF. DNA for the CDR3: TGCAGTGCTCCTCAACGGGAACATAACACTGAAGCTTTCTTT.

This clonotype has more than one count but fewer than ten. The CDR3 DNA sequence: TGTGCCAGCAGTTACCCGACTAGCGGGGTTACAAGGGGTGAGCAGTTCTTC. It codes for CASSYPTSGVTRGEQFF. The rearrangement uses TRBV6-2 or TRBV6-3 and TRBJ2-1, with 11 bases fitting TRBD2. The CDR3 is made up of 17 amino acids. Germline V lookup: CDR1 MNHEY, CDR2 SVGEGT. With 2 bases clipped from V and 9 bases from J, the junction kept 12 bases outside the gene matches.

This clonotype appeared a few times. As DNA, the CDR3 is TGTGCCAGCAGCTTAACAGTAGTCCCCACCGGGGAGCTGTTTTTT. Translation: CASSLTVVPTGELFF. The chain couples TRBV7-2 to TRBJ2-2; D ambiguous. The CDR3 consists of 15 residues. Trimming pared 2 bases from V and 4 bases from J, leaving 11 bases between. Germline lookup yields CDR1 SGHTA and CDR2 FQGNSA.

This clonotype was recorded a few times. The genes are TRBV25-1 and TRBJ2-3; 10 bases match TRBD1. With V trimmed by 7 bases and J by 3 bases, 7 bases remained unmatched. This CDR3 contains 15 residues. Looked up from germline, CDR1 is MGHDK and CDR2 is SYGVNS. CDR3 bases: TGTGCCAGCACCGATTGGGACAGGGGTACAGATACGCAGTATTTT. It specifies CASTDWDRGTDTQYF.

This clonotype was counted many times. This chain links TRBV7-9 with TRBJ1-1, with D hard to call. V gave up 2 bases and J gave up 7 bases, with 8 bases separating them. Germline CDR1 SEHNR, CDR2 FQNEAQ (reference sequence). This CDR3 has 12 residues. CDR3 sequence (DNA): TGTGCCAGCAGCTTAAGCAAGAATGAAGCTTTCTTT. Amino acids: CASSLSKNEAFF.

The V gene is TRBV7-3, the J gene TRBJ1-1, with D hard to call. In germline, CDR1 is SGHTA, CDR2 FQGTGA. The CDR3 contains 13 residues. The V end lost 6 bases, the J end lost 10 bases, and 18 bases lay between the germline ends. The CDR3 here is CASSSGRQAAAFF. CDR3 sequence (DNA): TGTGCCAGCAGTTCGGGCCGCCAGGCAGCAGCTTTCTTT.

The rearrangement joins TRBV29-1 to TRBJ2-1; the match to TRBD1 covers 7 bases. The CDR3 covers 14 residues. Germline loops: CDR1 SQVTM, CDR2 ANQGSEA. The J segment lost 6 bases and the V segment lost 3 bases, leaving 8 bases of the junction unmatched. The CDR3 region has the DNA TGCAGCGTTGATGAGAGACAGGGAGTCAATGAGCAGTTCTTC. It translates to CSVDERQGVNEQFF.

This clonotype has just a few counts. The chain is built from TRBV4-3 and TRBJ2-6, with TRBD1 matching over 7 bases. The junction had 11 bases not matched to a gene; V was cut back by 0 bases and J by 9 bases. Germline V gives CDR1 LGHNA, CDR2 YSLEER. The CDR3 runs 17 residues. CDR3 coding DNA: TGCGCCAGCAGCCAAGATGCGCCAGGGGGAATCCGCAACGTCCTGACTTTC. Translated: CASSQDAPGGIRNVLTF.

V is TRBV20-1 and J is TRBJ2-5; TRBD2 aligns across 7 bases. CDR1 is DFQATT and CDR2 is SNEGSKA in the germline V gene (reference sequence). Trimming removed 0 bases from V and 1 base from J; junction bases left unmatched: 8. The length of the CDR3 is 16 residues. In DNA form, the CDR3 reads TGCAGTGCTAGAGACCCACTTACTAGCGCCCAAGAGACCCAGTACTTC. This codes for CSARDPLTSAQETQYF.

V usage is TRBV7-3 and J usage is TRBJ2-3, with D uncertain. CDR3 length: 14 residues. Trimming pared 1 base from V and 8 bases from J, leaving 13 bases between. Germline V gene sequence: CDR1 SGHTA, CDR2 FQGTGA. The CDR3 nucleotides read TGTGCCAGCAGCTTAAGTCGCTGGGCCCCTACGCAGTATTTT. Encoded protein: CASSLSRWAPTQYF.

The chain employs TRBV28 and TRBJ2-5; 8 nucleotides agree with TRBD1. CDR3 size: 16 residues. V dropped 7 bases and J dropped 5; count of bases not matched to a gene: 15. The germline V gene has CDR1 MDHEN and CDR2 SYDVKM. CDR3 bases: TGTGCCAGCATCCGCAGAGGCAGGGGGCTTGGCGAGACCCAGTACTTC. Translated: CASIRRGRGLGETQYF. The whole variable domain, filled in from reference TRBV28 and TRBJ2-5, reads DVKVTQSSRYLVKRTGEKVFLECVQDMDHENMFWYRQDPGLGLRLIYFSYDVKMKEKGDIPEGYSVSREKKERFSLILESASTNQTSMYLCASIRRGRGLGETQYFGPGTRLLVL.

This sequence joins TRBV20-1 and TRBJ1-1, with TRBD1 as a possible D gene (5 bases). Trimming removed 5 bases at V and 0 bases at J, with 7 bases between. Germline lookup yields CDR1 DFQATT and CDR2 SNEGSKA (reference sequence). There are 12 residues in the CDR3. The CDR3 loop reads CSAEGLNTEAFF. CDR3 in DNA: TGCAGTGCTGAGGGGTTGAACACTGAAGCTTTCTTT.

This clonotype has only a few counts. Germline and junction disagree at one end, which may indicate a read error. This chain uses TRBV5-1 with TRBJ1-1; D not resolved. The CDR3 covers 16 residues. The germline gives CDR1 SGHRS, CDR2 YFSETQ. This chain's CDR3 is CASRLVEKGMNTEAFF. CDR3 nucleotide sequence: TGCGCCAGCAGATTGGTGGAGAAGGGCATGAACACTGAAGCTTTCTTT.

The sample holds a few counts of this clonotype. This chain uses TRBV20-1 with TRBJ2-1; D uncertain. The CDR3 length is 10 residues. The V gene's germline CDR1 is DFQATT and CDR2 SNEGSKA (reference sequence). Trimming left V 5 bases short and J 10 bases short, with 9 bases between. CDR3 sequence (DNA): TGCAGTGCTTGGGAAGGCGAGCAGTTCTTC. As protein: CSAWEGEQFF.

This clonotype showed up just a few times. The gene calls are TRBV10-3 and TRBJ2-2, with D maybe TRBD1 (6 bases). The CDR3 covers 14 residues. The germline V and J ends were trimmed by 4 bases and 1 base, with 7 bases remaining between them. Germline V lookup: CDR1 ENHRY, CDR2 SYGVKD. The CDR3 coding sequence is TGTGCCATCAGTGGAGGGGGGAACACCGGGGAGCTGTTTTTT. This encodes CAISGGGNTGELFF.

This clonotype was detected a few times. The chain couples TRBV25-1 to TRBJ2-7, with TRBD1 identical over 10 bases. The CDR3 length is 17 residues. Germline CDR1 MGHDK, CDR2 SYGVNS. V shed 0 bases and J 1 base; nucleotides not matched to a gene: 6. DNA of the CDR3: TGTGCCAGCAGTGAATATAGGGGACAGGGGAGGTCCTACGAGCAGTACTTC. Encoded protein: CASSEYRGQGRSYEQYF.

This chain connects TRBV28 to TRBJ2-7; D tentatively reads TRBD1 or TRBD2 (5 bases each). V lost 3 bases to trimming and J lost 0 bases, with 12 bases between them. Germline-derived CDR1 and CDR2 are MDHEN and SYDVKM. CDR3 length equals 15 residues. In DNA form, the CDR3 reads TGTGCCAGCAGTTTCCGGGACGGCCTCTCCTACGAGCAGTACTTC. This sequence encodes CASSFRDGLSYEQYF. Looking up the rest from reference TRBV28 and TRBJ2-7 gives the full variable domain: DVKVTQSSRYLVKRTGEKVFLECVQDMDHENMFWYRQDPGLGLRLIYFSYDVKMKEKGDIPEGYSVSREKKERFSLILESASTNQTSMYLCASSFRDGLSYEQYFGPGTRLTVT.

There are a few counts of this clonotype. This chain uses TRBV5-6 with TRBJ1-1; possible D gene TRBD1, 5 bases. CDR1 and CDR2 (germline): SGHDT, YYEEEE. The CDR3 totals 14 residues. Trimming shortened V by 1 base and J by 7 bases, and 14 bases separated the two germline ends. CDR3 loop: CASSLQVGVVEAFF. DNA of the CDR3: TGTGCCAGCAGCTTGCAGGTGGGGGTAGTTGAAGCTTTCTTT.

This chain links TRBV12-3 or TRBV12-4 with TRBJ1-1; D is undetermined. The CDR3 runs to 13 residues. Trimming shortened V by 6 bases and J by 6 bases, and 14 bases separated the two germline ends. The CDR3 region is CASSPVESPEAFF. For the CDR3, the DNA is TGTGCCAGCAGCCCAGTCGAGTCCCCTGAAGCTTTCTTT.

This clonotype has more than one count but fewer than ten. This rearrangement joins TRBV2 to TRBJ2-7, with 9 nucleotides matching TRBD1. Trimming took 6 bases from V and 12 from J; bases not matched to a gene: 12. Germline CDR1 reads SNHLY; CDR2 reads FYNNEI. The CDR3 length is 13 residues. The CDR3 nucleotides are TGTGCCAGCAGCGCGACAGGGGGGCCTCAGCCGTACTTC. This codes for CASSATGGPQPYF.

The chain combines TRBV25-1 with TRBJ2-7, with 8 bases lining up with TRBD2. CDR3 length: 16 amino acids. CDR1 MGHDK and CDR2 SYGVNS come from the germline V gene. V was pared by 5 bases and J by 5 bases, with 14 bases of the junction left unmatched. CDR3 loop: CASSSTRGRGDNEQYF. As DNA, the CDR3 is TGTGCCAGCAGTTCCACCCGGGGGCGGGGGGACAACGAGCAGTACTTC.

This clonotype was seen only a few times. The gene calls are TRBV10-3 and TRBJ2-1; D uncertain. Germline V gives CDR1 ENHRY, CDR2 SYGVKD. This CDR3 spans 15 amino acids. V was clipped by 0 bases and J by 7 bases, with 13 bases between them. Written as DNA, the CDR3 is TGTGCCATCAGTGAGTCTCTAGGACCCTCGAATGAGCAGTTCTTC. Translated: CAISESLGPSNEQFF.